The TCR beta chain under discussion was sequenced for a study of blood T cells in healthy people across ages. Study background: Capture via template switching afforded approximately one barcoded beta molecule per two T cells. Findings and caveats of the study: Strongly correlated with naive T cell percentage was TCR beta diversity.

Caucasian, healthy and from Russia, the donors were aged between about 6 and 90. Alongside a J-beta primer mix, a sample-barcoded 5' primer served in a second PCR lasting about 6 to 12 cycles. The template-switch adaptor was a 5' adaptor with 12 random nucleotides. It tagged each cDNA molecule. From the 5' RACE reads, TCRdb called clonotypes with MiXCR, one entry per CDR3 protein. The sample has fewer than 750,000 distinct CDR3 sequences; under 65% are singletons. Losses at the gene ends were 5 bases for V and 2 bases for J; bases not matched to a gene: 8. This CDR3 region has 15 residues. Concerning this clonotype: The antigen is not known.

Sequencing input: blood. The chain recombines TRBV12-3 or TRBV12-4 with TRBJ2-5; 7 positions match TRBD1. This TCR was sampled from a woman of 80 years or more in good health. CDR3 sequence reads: CASSRGQTTQETQYF. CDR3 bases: TGTGCCAGCAGTCGGGGACAGACCACACAAGAGACCCAGTACTTC.